Shown below are 2 T cell receptor beta chains from a single sample sequenced in a study of blood T cell repertoires in COVID-19. Sequencing was performed with immunoSEQ multiplex PCR; in TCRdb, only in-frame clones are kept and a portion is missing. The top ten clones hold approximately 1.2% of a sample with fewer than 300,000 clones, 75% to 95% of them seen once. Sequenced material: PBMCs or T cells enriched from blood (not recorded which). The receptors derive from a young woman who had recovered from COVID-19.

This clone has a handful of counts. The rearrangement uses TRBV9 and TRBJ1-4; a possible D gene is TRBD1 (6 bases). The CDR3 totals 16 residues. The V end lost 0 bases, the J end lost 2 bases, and 11 bases lay between the germline ends. Germline V gene lookup returns CDR1 SGDLS and CDR2 YYNGEE. This CDR3 is CASSVDQGRTNEKLFF. The CDR3 coding sequence is TGTGCCAGCAGCGTAGATCAGGGGCGGACTAATGAAAAACTGTTTTTT.

V and J are TRBV28 and TRBJ1-3, with TRBD1 matching 7 bases. Trimming took 2 bases from V and 0 from J; bases not matched to a gene: 4. The CDR3 runs 16 residues. Looked up from germline, CDR1 is MDHEN and CDR2 is SYDVKM. The CDR3 here is CASSLPGTASGNTIYF. The CDR3 bases are TGTGCCAGCAGTTTACCCGGGACAGCCTCTGGAAACACCATATATTTT.